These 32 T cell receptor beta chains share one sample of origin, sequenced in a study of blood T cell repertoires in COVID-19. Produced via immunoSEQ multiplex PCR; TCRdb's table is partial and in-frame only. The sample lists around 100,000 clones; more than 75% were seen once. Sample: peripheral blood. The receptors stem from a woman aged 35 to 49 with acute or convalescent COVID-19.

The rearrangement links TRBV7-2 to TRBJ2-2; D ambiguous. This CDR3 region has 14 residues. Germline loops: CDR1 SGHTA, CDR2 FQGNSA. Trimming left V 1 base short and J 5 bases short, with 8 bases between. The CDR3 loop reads CASSLDRSTGELFF. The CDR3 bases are TGTGCCAGCAGCTTAGATAGATCTACCGGGGAGCTGTTTTTT. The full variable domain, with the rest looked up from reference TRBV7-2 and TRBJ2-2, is GAGVSQSPSNKVTEKGKDVELRCDPISGHTALYWYRQSLGQGLEFLIYFQGNSAPDKSGLPSDRFSAERTGGSVSTLTIQRTQQEDSAVYLCASSLDRSTGELFFGEGSRLTVL.

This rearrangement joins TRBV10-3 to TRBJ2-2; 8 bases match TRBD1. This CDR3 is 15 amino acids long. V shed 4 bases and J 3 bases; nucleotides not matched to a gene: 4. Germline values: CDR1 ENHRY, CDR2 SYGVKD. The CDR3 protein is CAISGDRGDTGELFF. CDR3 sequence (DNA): TGTGCCATCAGTGGAGACAGGGGTGACACCGGGGAGCTGTTTTTT.

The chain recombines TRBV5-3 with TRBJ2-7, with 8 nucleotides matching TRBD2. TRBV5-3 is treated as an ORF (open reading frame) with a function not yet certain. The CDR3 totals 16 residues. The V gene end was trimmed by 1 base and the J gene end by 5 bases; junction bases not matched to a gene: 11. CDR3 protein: CARSLPQRGSPHEQYF. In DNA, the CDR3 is TGTGCCAGAAGCTTGCCCCAGCGGGGGAGCCCCCACGAGCAGTACTTC.

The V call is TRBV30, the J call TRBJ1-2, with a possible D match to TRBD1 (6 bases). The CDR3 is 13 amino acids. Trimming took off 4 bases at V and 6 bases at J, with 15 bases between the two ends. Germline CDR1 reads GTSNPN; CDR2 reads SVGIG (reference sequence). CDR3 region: CAWTRGGKHGYTF. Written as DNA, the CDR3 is TGTGCCTGGACAAGGGGGGGGAAGCATGGCTACACCTTC.

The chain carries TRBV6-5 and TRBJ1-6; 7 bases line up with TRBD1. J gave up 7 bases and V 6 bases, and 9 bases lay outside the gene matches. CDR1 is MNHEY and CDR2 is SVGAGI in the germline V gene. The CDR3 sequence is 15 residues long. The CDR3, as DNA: TGTGCCAGCAGACCCGTGACAGGGTACAATTCACCCCTCCACTTT. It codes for CASRPVTGYNSPLHF.

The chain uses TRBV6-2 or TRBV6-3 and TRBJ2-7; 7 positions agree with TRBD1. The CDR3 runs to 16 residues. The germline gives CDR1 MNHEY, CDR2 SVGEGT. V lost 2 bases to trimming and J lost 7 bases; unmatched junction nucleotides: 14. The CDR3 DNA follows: TGTGCCAGCAGTTACAGCCCTAGACAGGGCTATGGAGAGCAGTACTTC. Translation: CASSYSPRQGYGEQYF.

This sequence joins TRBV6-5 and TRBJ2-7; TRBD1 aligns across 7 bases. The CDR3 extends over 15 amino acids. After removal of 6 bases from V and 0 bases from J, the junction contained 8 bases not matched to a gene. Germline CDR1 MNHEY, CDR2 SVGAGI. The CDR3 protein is CASRSSGQSSYEQYF. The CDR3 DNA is TGTGCCAGCAGGTCCTCGGGACAGAGCTCCTACGAGCAGTACTTC.

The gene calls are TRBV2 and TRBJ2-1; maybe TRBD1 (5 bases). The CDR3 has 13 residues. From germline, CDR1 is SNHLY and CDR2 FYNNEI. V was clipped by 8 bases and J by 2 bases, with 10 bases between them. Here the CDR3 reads CASGRVPYNEQFF. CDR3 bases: TGTGCCAGCGGCAGGGTCCCCTACAATGAGCAGTTCTTC.

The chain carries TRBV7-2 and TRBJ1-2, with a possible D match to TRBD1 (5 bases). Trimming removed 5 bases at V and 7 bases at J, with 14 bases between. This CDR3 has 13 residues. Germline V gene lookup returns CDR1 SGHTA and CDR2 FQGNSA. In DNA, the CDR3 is TGTGCCAGCAGCGGCCAGGGTTATAGTGGCTACACCTTC. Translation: CASSGQGYSGYTF.

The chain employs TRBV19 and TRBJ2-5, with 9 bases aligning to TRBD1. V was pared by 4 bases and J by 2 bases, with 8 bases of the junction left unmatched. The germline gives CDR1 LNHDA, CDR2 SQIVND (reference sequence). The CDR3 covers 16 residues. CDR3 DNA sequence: TGTGCCAGTAGTAGGGGACAGGGACGAGATCAAGAGACCCAGTACTTC. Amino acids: CASSRGQGRDQETQYF.

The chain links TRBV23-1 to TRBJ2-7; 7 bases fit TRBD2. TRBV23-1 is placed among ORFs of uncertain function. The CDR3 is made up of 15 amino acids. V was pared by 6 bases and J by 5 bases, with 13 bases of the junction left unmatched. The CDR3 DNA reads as TGCGCCAGCAGCTCTATGACTCGGGAGGAGGACGAGCAGTACTTC. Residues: CASSSMTREEDEQYF.

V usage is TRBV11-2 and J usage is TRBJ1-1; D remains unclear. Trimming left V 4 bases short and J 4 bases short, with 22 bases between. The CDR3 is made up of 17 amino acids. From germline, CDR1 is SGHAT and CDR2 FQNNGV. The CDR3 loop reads CASSSLVSGSAVTEAFF. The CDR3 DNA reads TGTGCCAGCAGCTCCTTGGTTTCGGGGTCTGCGGTCACTGAAGCTTTCTTT.

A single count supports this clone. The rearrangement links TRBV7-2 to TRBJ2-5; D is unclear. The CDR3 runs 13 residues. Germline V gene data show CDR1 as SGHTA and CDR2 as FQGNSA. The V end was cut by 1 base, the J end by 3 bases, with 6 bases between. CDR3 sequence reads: CASSLDPKETQYF. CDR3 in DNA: TGTGCCAGCAGCTTAGACCCTAAAGAGACCCAGTACTTC. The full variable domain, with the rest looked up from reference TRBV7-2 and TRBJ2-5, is GAGVSQSPSNKVTEKGKDVELRCDPISGHTALYWYRQSLGQGLEFLIYFQGNSAPDKSGLPSDRFSAERTGGSVSTLTIQRTQQEDSAVYLCASSLDPKETQYFGPGTRLLVL.

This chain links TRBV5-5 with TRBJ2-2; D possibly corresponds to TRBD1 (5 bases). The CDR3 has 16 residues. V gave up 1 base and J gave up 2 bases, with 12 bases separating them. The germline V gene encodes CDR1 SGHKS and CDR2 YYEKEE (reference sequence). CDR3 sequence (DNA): TGTGCCAGCAGCTTGTCTGTTAGGGGAAACACCGGGGAGCTGTTTTTT. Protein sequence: CASSLSVRGNTGELFF.

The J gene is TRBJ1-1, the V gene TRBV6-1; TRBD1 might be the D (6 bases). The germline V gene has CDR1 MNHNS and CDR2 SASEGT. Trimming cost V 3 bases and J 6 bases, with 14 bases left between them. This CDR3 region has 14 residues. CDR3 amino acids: CASSDPQGWSEAFF. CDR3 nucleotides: TGTGCCAGCAGTGACCCACAGGGATGGTCTGAAGCTTTCTTT.

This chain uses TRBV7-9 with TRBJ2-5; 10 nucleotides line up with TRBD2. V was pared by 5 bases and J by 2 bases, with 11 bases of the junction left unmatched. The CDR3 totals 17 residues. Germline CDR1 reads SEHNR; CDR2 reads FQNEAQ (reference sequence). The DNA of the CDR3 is TGTGCCAGCAGCCCCAATAATGGACTAGCGGTTCAAGAGACCCAGTACTTC. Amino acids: CASSPNNGLAVQETQYF.

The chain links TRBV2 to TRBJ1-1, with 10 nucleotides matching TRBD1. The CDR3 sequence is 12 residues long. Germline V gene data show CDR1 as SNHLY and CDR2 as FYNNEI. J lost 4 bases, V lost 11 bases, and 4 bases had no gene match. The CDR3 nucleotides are TGTGCCCTCGGACAGGGGGGCACTGAAGCTTTCTTT. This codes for CALGQGGTEAFF.

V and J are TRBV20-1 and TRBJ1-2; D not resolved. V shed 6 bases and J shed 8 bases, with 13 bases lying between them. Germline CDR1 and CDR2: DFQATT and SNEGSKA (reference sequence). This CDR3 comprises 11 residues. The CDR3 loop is CSARLLGGYTF. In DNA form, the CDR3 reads TGCAGTGCCCGACTCTTAGGCGGCTACACCTTC.

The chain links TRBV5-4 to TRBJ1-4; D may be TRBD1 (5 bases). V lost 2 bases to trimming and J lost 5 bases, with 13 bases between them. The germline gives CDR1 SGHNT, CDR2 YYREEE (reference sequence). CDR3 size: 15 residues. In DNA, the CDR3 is TGTGCCAGCAGCTTAAATAGGGGATTAAATGAAAAACTGTTTTTT. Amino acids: CASSLNRGLNEKLFF.

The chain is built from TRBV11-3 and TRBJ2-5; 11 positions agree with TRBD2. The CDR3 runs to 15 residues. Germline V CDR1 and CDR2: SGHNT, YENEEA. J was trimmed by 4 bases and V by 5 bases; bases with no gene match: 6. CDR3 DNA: TGTGCCAGCAGCCCAGATACTAGCGGGGGAGAGACCCAGTACTTC. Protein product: CASSPDTSGGETQYF.

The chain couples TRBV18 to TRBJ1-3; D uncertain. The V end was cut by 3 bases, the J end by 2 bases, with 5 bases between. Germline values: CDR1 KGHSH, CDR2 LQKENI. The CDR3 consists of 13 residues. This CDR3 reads CASSPGAGNTIYF. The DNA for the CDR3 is TGTGCCAGCTCACCGGGAGCTGGAAACACCATATATTTT.

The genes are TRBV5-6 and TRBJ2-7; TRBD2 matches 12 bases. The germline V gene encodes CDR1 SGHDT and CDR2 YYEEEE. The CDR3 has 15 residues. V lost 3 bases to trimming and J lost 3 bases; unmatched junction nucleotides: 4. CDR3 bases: TGTGCCAGCAGCTCGTCTAGCGGGGGGGACTACGAGCAGTACTTC. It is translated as CASSSSSGGDYEQYF.

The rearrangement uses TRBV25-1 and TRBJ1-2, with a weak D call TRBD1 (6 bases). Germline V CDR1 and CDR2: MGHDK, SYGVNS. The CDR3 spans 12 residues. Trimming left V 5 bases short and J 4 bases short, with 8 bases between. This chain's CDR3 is CASSTGTYGYTF. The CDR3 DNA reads TGTGCCAGCAGTACAGGGACCTATGGCTACACCTTC.

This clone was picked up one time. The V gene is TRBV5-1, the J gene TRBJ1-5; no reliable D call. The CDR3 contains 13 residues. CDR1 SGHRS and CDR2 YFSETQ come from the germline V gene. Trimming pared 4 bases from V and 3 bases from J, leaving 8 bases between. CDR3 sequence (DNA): TGCGCCAGCAGCCTGCTATTCAATCAGCCCCAGCATTTT. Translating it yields CASSLLFNQPQHF.

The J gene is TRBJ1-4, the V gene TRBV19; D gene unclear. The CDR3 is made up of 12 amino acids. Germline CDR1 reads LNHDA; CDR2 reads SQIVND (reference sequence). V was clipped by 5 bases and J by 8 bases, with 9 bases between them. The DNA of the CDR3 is TGTGCCAGTAGTGACCGGGAGGAAAAACTGTTTTTT. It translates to CASSDREEKLFF.

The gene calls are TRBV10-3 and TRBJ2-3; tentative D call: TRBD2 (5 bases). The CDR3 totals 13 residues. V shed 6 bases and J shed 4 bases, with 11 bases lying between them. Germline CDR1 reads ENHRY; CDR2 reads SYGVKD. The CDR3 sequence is CAISHSAADTQYF. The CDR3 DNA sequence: TGTGCCATCAGCCATAGCGCGGCAGATACGCAGTATTTT.

In DNA form, the CDR3 reads TGTGCCAGTAGTATTGCCGGGAGGACCTCTCGAGAGCAGTACTTC. This sequence encodes CASSIAGRTSREQYF. This rearrangement joins TRBV19 to TRBJ2-7, with 7 bases identical to TRBD2. CDR3 length: 15 amino acids. V gave up 3 bases and J gave up 7 bases; unmatched junction bases: 12. CDR1 is LNHDA, CDR2 SQIVND, per germline (reference sequence).

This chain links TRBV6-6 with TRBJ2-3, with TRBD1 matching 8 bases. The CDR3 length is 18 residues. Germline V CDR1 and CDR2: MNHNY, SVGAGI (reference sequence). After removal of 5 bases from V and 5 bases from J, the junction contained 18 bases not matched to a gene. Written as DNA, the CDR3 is TGTGCCAGCAGTCCAGAGACAAGGACAGGGTTGTTTGGAGATACGCAGTATTTT. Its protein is CASSPETRTGLFGDTQYF.

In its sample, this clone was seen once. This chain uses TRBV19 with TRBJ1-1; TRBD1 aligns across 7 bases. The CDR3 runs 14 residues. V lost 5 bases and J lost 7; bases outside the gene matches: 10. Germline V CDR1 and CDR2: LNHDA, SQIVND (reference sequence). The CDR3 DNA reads TGTGCCAGTAGTGGGCCAGGCAGGGGGAGTGAAGCTTTCTTT. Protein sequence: CASSGPGRGSEAFF. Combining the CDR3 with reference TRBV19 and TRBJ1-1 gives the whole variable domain DGGITQSPKYLFRKEGQNVTLSCEQNLNHDAMYWYRQDPGQGLRLIYYSQIVNDFQKGDIAEGYSVSREKKESFPLTVTSAQKNPTAFYLCASSGPGRGSEAFFGQGTRLTVV.

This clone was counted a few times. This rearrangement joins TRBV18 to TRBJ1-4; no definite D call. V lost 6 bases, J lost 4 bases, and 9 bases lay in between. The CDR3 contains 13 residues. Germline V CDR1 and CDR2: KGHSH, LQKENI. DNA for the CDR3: TGTGCCAGCTCCCTAAGGAGTAATGAAAAACTGTTTTTT. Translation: CASSLRSNEKLFF.

The CDR3 DNA is TGTGCCAGCAGCTTAGCCCTGACAGGGCCCGACTATGGCTACACCTTC. Amino acid sequence: CASSLALTGPDYGYTF. The chain joins TRBV7-9 to TRBJ1-2; 7 nucleotides match TRBD1. V shed 0 bases and J 3 bases; nucleotides not matched to a gene: 7. The CDR3 loop spans 16 amino acids. CDR1 is SEHNR, CDR2 FQNEAQ, per germline (reference sequence).

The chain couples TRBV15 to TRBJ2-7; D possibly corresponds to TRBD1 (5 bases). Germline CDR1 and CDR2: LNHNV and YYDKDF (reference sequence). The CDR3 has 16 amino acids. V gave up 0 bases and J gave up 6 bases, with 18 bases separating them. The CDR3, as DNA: TGTGCCACCAGCAGAGATCCCACGTCAGGGCCCCGCGAGCAGTACTTC. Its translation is CATSRDPTSGPREQYF.